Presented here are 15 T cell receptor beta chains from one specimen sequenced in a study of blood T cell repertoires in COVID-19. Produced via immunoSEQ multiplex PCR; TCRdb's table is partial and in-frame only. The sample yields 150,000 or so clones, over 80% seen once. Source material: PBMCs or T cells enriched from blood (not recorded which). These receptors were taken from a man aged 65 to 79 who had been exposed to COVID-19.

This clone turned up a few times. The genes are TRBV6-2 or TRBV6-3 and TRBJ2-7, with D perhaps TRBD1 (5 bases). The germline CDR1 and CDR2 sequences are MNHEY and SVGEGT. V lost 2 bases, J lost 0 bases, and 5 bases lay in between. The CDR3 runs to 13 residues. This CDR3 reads CASSYDSSYEQYF. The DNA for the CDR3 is TGTGCCAGCAGTTACGACAGCTCCTACGAGCAGTACTTC.

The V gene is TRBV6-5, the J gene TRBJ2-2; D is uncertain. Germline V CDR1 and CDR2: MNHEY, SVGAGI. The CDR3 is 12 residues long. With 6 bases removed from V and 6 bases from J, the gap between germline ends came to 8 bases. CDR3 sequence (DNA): TGTGCCAGCAGGCGACACTCCGGGGAGCTGTTTTTT. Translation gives CASRRHSGELFF.

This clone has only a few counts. CDR3 bases: TGCAGCGTTGATGGGCTACCCACAGATACGCAGTATTTT. Residues: CSVDGLPTDTQYF. This chain links TRBV29-1 with TRBJ2-3, with D hard to call. From germline, CDR1 is SQVTM and CDR2 ANQGSEA. The CDR3 has 13 amino acids. V shed 3 bases and J shed 2 bases, with 9 bases lying between them.

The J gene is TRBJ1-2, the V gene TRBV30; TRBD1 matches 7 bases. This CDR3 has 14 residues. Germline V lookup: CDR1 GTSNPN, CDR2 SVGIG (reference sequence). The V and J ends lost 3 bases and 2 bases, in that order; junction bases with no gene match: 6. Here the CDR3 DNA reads TGTGCCTGGAGCTCCGGGACAGCGAACTATGGCTACACCTTC. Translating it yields CAWSSGTANYGYTF.

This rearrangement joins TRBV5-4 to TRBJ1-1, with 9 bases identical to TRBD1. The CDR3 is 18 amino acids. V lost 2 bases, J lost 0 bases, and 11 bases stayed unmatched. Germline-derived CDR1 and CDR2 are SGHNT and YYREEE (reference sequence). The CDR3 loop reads CASSFRTGVYVVNTEAFF. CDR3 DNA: TGTGCCAGCAGCTTCAGGACAGGGGTATACGTGGTGAACACTGAAGCTTTCTTT.

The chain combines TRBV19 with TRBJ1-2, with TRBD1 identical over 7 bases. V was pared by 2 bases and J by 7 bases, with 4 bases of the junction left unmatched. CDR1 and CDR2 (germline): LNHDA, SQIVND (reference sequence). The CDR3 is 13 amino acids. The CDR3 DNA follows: TGTGCCAGTAGTATAAACTACAGGGGTGGCTACACCTTC. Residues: CASSINYRGGYTF.

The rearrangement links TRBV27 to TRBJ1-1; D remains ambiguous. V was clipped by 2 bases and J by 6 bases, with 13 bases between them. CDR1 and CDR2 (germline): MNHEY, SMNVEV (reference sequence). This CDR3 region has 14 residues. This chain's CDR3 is CASSLAPEVAEAFF. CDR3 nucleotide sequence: TGTGCCAGCAGTTTAGCCCCCGAGGTAGCTGAAGCTTTCTTT.

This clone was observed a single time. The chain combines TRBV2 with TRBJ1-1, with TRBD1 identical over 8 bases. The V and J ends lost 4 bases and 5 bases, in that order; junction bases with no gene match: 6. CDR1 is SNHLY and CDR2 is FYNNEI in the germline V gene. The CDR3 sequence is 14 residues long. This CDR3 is CASSATGGSTEAFF. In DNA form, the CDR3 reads TGTGCCAGCAGTGCAACAGGGGGTTCGACTGAAGCTTTCTTT.

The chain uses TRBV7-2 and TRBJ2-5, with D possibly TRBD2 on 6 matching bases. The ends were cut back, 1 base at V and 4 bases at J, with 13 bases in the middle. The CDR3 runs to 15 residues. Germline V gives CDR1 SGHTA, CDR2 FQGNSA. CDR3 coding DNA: TGTGCCAGCAGCTTAGTAGGGCGGGGCGGAGAGACCCAGTACTTC. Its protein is CASSLVGRGGETQYF.

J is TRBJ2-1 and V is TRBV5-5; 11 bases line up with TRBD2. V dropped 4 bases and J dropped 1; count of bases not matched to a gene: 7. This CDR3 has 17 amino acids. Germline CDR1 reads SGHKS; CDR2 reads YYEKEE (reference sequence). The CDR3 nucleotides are TGTGCCAGCAGCAGATCCGGGACTAGCGGTTCCTACAATGAGCAGTTCTTC. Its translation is CASSRSGTSGSYNEQFF.

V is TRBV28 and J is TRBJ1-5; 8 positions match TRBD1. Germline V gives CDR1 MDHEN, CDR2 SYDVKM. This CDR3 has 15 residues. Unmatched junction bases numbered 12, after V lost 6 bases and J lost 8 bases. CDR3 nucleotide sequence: TGTGCCAGCAGCCAGGACAGGGTTAAGGAGGAGCCCCAGCATTTT. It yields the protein CASSQDRVKEEPQHF.

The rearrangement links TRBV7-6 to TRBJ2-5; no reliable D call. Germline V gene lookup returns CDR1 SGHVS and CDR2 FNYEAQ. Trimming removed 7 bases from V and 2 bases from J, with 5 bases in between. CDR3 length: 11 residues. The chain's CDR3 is CASTLQETQYF. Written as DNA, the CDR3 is TGTGCCAGCACACTACAAGAGACCCAGTACTTC.

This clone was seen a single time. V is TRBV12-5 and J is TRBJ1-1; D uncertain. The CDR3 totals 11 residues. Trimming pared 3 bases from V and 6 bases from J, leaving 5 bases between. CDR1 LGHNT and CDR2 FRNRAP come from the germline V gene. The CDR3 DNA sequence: TGTGCTAGTGGTTTCGGGGCTGAAGCTTTCTTT. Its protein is CASGFGAEAFF.

In DNA, the CDR3 is TGTGCCACCAGCAGTCCAGAGCGGTTCGACCCCCAGCATTTT. Amino acid sequence: CATSSPERFDPQHF. The chain recombines TRBV15 with TRBJ1-5; no clear D. This CDR3 contains 14 residues. The V and J ends lost 3 bases and 10 bases respectively, with 16 bases between them. Germline-derived CDR1 and CDR2 are LNHNV and YYDKDF (reference sequence).

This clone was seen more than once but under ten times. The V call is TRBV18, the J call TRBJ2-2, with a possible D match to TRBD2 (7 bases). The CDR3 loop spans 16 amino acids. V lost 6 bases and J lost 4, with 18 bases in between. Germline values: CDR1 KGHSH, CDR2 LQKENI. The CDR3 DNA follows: TGTGCCAGCTCCCCCTTAAGGGGGGGTAGCACCGGGGAGCTGTTTTTT. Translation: CASSPLRGGSTGELFF.